These 15 T cell receptor beta chains were sequenced from one sample in a study of T cell responses to AZD1222 COVID-19 vaccine (dated by TCRdb to the early 2020s). The library was made by the immunoSEQ multiplex PCR assay. Sourced from immuneACCESS, this table was stored by TCRdb with only in-frame sequences that have V and J called. A share of the clones is absent; for the studies checked, an unresolved V gene accounts for under half, and the remainder has no known explanation. Recorded for this sample are 50,000 to 70,000 clones; roughly nine tenths of them occurred a single time. The ten largest clonotypes hold roughly 6.1% of the sample. This specimen's time point label, per the study, means: about 28 days (+/-7) after the second vaccine dose. The sequencing used peripheral blood, collected 28 days after the second AZD1222 dose. The receptors stem from an adult who received the AZD1222 COVID-19 vaccine.

V and J are TRBV29-1 and TRBJ2-5, with TRBD2 matching 9 bases. Germline CDR1 and CDR2: SQVTM and ANQGSEA. This CDR3 spans 15 amino acids. The DNA of the CDR3 is TGCAGTACCGACCTACTAGCGGGCCCCGGGGAGACCCAGTACTTC. Amino acid sequence: CSTDLLAGPGETQYF.

The chain has TRBV20-1 and TRBJ1-5; D remains ambiguous. The CDR3 runs 11 residues. The germline gives CDR1 DFQATT, CDR2 SNEGSKA (reference sequence). Deletions cut 0 bases from V and 5 bases from J, with 2 bases between. CDR3 coding DNA: TGCAGTGCTAGAGAGGATCAGCCCCAGCATTTT. Encoded protein: CSAREDQPQHF.

This clone was recorded once. The J gene is TRBJ2-2, the V gene TRBV19; tentatively, D is TRBD2 (6 bases). CDR3 size: 13 residues. V lost 6 bases to trimming and J lost 6 bases, with 11 bases between them. In germline, CDR1 is LNHDA, CDR2 SQIVND (reference sequence). CDR3 nucleotides: TGTGCCAGTAGGCGGGGTATGCCCGGGGAGCTGTTTTTT. Translating it yields CASRRGMPGELFF.

The chain couples TRBV7-2 to TRBJ2-3; maybe TRBD1 (6 bases). The CDR3 loop spans 16 amino acids. Germline values: CDR1 SGHTA, CDR2 FQGNSA. Trimming shortened V by 5 bases and J by 0 bases, and 15 bases separated the two germline ends. The CDR3, as DNA: TGTGCCAGCAGCCCCCGGGGACACCAGAGCACAGATACGCAGTATTTT. This codes for CASSPRGHQSTDTQYF.

This chain joins TRBV7-2 and TRBJ1-2; a weak D match, TRBD1 (6 bases). V shed 5 bases and J shed 1 base, with 11 bases lying between them. Germline CDR1 and CDR2: SGHTA and FQGNSA. The CDR3 totals 14 residues. For the CDR3, the DNA is TGTGCCAGCAGCGGCGGACAGTTTAACTATGGCTACACCTTC. Translated: CASSGGQFNYGYTF. Based on the CDR3 plus reference TRBV7-2 and TRBJ1-2, the full variable domain is GAGVSQSPSNKVTEKGKDVELRCDPISGHTALYWYRQSLGQGLEFLIYFQGNSAPDKSGLPSDRFSAERTGGSVSTLTIQRTQQEDSAVYLCASSGGQFNYGYTFGSGTRLTVV.

The chain joins TRBV25-1 to TRBJ2-1; D remains ambiguous. V lost 6 bases and J lost 8, with 14 bases in between. This CDR3 is built from 13 residues. Germline V gene data show CDR1 as MGHDK and CDR2 as SYGVNS. The CDR3 loop is CASRNRVWDEQFF. The CDR3 DNA is TGTGCCAGCAGGAATAGAGTTTGGGATGAGCAGTTCTTC.

The gene calls are TRBV20-1 and TRBJ2-2, with 8 bases identical to TRBD2. Germline assignment: CDR1 DFQATT and CDR2 SNEGSKA (reference sequence). Trimming removed 3 bases from V and 6 bases from J; junction bases left unmatched: 6. The CDR3 spans 14 residues. Here the CDR3 reads CSASQVAGPGELFF. DNA of the CDR3: TGCAGTGCTAGTCAGGTAGCGGGGCCCGGGGAGCTGTTTTTT.

This chain links TRBV19 with TRBJ2-7; D possibly corresponds to TRBD1 (6 bases). In germline, CDR1 is LNHDA, CDR2 SQIVND (reference sequence). V lost 4 bases to trimming and J lost 1 base, with 14 bases between them. CDR3 length: 15 amino acids. The CDR3 nucleotides read TGTGCCAGTAGTACCACAGGGTCTCATTCCTACGAGCAGTACTTC. Residues: CASSTTGSHSYEQYF.

This clone has a handful of counts. The chain couples TRBV10-3 to TRBJ2-7; 10 bases align to TRBD1. Germline CDR1 is ENHRY and CDR2 is SYGVKD. The junction had 8 bases not matched to a gene; V was cut back by 6 bases and J by 6 bases. CDR3 length: 14 amino acids. This CDR3 reads CAIRIGQGGSEQYF. CDR3 DNA sequence: TGTGCCATCAGAATAGGACAGGGGGGAAGCGAGCAGTACTTC.

The V gene is TRBV5-4, the J gene TRBJ2-3, with 7 bases lining up with TRBD1. This CDR3 has 14 residues. The germline V gene has CDR1 SGHNT and CDR2 YYREEE (reference sequence). The J segment lost 0 bases and the V segment lost 4 bases, leaving 2 bases of the junction unmatched. CDR3 amino acids: CASSQTGSTDTQYF. The DNA of the CDR3 is TGTGCCAGCAGCCAGACAGGGAGCACAGATACGCAGTATTTT.

The rearrangement links TRBV24-1 to TRBJ1-1; no firm D call. The CDR3 is 13 amino acids. Germline CDR1 reads KGHDR; CDR2 reads SFDVKD. The V end was cut by 1 base, the J end by 8 bases, with 10 bases between. The CDR3 spells CATSDFVSGEAFF. The CDR3 DNA reads as TGTGCCACCAGTGATTTTGTAAGTGGCGAAGCTTTCTTT.

The rearrangement joins TRBV27 to TRBJ2-4; 7 nucleotides line up with TRBD1. The CDR3 has 13 residues. Germline V gene lookup returns CDR1 MNHEY and CDR2 SMNVEV (reference sequence). With V trimmed by 2 bases and J by 6 bases, 1 base remained unmatched. The CDR3 protein is CASSLDRANIQYF. The CDR3 bases are TGTGCCAGCAGTTTAGACAGGGCAAACATTCAGTACTTC.

The chain joins TRBV25-1 to TRBJ2-1; D remains unclear. Germline V lookup: CDR1 MGHDK, CDR2 SYGVNS. The V end was cut by 2 bases, the J end by 5 bases, with 7 bases between. This CDR3 is built from 13 residues. The CDR3 DNA follows: TGTGCCAGCAGTGAAAGCTCGAACAATGAGCAGTTCTTC. It encodes CASSESSNNEQFF. The whole variable domain, remainder taken from reference TRBV25-1 and TRBJ2-1, is EADIYQTPRYLVIGTGKKITLECSQTMGHDKMYWYQQDPGMELHLIHYSYGVNSTEKGDLSSESTVSRIRTEHFPLTLESARPSHTSQYLCASSESSNNEQFFGPGTRLTVL.

The rearrangement joins TRBV10-2 to TRBJ2-1, with 9 bases aligning to TRBD2. The junction had 10 bases not matched to a gene; V was cut back by 6 bases and J by 4 bases. The CDR3 spans 16 residues. From germline, CDR1 is WSHSY and CDR2 SAAADI. CDR3 sequence reads: CASSALIAGDYNEQFF. The CDR3, as DNA: TGCGCCAGCAGCGCCCTGATAGCGGGAGATTACAATGAGCAGTTCTTC.

The chain has TRBV6-8 and TRBJ2-7; D is unresolved. The CDR3 is made up of 16 amino acids. Trimming shortened V by 0 bases and J by 5 bases, and 17 bases separated the two germline ends. Germline assignment: CDR1 MNHGY and CDR2 SAAAGT. This CDR3 is CASSYSSGNSPDEQYF. CDR3 sequence (DNA): TGTGCCAGCAGTTACTCGAGTGGGAACAGCCCGGACGAGCAGTACTTC.